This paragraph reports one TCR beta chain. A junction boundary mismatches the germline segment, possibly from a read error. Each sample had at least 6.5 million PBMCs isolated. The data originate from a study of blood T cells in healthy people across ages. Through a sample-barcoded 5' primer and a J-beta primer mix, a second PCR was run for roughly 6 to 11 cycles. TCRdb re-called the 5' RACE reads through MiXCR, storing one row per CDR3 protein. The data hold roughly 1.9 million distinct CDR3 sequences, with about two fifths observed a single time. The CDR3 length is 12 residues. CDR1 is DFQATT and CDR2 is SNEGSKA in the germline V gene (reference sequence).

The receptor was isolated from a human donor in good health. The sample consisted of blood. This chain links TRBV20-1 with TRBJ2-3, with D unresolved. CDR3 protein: CSARRPGDMQYF. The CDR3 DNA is TGCAGTGCTAGGAGGCCAGGAGATATGCAGTATTTT.